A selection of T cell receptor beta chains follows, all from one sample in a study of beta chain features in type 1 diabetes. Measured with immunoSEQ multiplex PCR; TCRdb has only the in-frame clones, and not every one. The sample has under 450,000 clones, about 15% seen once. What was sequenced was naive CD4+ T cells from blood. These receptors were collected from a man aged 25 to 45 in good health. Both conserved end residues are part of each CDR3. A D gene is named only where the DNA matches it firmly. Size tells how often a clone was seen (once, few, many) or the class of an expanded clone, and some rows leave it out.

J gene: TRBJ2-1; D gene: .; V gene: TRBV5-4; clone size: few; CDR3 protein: CASSLARGEQFF; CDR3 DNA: TGTGCCAGCAGCTTGGCCCGTGGTGAGCAGTTCTTC
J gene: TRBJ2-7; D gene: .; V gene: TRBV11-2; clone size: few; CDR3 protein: CASSLVAEQYF; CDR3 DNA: TGTGCCAGCAGCTTAGTTGCCGAGCAGTACTTC
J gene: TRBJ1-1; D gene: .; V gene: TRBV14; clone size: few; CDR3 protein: CASSPRLANTEAFF; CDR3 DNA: TGTGCCAGCAGCCCAAGACTAGCGAACACTGAAGCTTTCTTT
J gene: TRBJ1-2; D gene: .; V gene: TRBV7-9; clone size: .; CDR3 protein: CASRPKPDEGEGSDYGYTF; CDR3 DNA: TGTGCCAGCAGGCCCAAACCCGACGAGGGGGAGGGTAGTGACTATGGCTACACCTTC
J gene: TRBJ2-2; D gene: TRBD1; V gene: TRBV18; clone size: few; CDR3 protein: CASSPKDRAYGGELFF; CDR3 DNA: TGTGCCAGCTCACCGAAAGACAGGGCGTACGGCGGGGAGCTGTTTTTT
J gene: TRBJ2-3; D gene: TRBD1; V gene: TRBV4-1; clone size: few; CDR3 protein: CASSQIPGQPTDTQYF; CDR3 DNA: TGCGCCAGCAGCCAGATTCCGGGACAGCCTACAGATACGCAGTATTTT
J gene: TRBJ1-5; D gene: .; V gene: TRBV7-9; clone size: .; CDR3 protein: CASSWGLGSNQPQHF; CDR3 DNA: TGTGCCAGCAGCTGGGGGTTGGGTAGCAATCAGCCCCAGCATTTT
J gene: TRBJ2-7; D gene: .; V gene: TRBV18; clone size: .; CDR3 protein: CASSPQGLVEYEQYF; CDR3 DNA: TGTGCCAGCTCACCACAGGGTCTAGTTGAGTACGAGCAGTACTTC
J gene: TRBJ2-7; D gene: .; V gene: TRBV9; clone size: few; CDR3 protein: CASSPGLIPYEQYF; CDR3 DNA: TGTGCCAGCAGCCCGGGACTTATTCCGTACGAGCAGTACTTC
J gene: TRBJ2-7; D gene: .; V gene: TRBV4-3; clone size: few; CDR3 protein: CASSHNRAYEQYF; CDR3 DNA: TGCGCCAGCAGCCACAACAGGGCCTACGAGCAGTACTTC
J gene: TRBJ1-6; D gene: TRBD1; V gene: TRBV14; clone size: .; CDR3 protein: CASSQFRRSRGRNRENSPLHF; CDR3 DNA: TGTGCCAGCAGCCAATTTAGGAGGAGCAGGGGGAGAAACAGGGAAAATTCACCCCTCCACTTT
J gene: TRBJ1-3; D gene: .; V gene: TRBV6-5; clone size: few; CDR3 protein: CASSYTKSSGNTIYF; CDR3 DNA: TGTGCCAGCAGTTACACGAAGAGCTCTGGAAACACCATATATTTT
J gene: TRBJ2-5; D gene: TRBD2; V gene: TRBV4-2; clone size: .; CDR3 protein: CASSRTSAGVTETQYF; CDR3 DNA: TGTGCCAGCAGCCGTACCTCAGCGGGAGTCACAGAGACCCAGTACTTC
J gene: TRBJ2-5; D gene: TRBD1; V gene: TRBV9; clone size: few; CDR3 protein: CASSGLRGLGETQYF; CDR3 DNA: TGTGCCAGCAGCGGCCTCAGGGGGCTTGGAGAGACCCAGTACTTC
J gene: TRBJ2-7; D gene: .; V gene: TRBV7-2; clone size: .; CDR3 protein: CASSLDRGSSYEQYF; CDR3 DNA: TGTGCCAGCAGCTTAGATCGGGGGAGCTCCTACGAGCAGTACTTC
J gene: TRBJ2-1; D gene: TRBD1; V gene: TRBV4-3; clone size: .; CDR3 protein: CASSQDWGQYNEQFF; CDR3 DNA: TGCGCCAGCAGCCAAGACTGGGGACAGTACAATGAGCAGTTCTTC
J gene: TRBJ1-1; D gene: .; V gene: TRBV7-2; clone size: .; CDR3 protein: CASSTGLNTEAFF; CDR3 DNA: TGTGCCAGCAGTACGGGCCTGAACACTGAAGCTTTCTTT
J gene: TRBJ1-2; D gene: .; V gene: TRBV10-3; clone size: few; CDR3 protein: CAISERDFLNYGYTF; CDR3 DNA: TGTGCCATCAGTGAAAGGGACTTTTTGAACTATGGCTACACCTTC
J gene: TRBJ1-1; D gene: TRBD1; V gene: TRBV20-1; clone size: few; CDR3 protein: CSVWGQQAFF; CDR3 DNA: TGCAGTGTCTGGGGACAGCAAGCTTTCTTT
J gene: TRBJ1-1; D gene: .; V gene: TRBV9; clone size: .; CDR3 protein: CASSEGQNTEAFF; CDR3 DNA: TGTGCCAGCAGCGAGGGACAGAACACTGAAGCTTTCTTT